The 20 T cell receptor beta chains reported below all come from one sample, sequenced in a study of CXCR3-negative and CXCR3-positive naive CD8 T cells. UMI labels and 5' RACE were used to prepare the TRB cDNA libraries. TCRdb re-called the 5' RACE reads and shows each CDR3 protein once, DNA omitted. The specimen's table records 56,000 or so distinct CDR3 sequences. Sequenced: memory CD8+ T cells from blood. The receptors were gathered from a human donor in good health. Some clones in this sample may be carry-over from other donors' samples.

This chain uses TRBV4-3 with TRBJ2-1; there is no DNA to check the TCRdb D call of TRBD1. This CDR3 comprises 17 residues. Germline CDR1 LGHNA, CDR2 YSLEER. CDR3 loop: CASSQDGIGQGADEQFF.

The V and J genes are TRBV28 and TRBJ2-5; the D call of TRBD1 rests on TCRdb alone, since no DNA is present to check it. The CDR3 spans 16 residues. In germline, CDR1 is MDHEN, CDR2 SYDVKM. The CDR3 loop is CASSLWGGDREETQYF.

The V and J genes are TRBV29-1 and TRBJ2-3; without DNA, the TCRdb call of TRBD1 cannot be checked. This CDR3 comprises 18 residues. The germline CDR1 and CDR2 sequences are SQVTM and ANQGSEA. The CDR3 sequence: CSVEALVPRGHLTNTQYF.

CDR3 region: CASSLAGGPHEQYF. The chain joins TRBV27 to TRBJ2-7; lacking DNA, the TRBD1 call made by TCRdb goes unchecked. This CDR3 region has 14 residues. Per the germline V gene, CDR1 is MNHEY and CDR2 is SMNVEV (reference sequence).

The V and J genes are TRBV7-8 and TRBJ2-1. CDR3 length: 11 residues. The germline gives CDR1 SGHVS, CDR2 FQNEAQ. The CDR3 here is CASSSHIEQFF.

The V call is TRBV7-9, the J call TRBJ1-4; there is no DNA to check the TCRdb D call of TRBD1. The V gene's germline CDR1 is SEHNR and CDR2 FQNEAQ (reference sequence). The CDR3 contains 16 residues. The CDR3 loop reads CASSPGPDRGTEKLFF.

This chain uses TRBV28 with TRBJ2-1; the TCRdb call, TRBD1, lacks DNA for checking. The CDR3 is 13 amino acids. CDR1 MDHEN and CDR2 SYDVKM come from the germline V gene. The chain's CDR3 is CASSLIGENEQFF.

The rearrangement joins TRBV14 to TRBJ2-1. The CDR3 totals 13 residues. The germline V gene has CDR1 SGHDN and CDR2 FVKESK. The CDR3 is CASSQVVGAGQFF.

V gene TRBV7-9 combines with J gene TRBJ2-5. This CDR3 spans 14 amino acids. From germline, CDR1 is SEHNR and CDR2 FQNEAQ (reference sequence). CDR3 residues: CASSFQGFQETQYF. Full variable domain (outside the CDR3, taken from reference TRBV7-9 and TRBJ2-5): DTGVSQNPRHKITKRGQNVTFRCDPISEHNRLYWYRQTLGQGPEFLTYFQNEAQLEKSRLLSDRFSAERPKGSFSTLEIQRTEQGDSAMYLCASSFQGFQETQYFGPGTRLLVL.

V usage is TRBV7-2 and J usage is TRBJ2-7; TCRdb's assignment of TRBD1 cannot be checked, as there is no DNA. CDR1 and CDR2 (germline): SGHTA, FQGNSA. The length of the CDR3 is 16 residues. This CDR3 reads CASSLVPGTVSGEQYF.

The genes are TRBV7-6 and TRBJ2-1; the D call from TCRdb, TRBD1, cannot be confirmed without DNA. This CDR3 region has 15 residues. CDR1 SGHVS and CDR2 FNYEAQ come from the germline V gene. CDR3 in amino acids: CASSSTGQGFYEQFF.

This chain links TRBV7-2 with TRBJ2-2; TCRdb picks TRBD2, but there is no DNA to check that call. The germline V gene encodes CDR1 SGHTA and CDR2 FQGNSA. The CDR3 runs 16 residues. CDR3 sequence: CASSLEPALGAGELFF. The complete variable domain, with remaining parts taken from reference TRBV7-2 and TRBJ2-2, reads GAGVSQSPSNKVTEKGKDVELRCDPISGHTALYWYRQSLGQGLEFLIYFQGNSAPDKSGLPSDRFSAERTGGSVSTLTIQRTQQEDSAVYLCASSLEPALGAGELFFGEGSRLTVL.

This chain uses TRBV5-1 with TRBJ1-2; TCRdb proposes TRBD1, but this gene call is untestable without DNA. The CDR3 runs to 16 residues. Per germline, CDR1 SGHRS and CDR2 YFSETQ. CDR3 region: CASSDAGQDIGYGYTF.

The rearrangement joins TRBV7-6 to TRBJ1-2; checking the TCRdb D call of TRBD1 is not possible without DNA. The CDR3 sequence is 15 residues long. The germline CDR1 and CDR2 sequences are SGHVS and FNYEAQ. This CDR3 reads CASSYRNRSIGGYTF.

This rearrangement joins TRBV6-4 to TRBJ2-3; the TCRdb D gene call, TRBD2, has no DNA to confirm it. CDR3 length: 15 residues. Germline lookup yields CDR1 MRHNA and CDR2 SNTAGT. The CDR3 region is CASSDSNSATDTQYF.

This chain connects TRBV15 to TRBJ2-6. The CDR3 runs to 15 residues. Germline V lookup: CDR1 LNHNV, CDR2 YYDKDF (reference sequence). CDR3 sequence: CATKPDVSGANVLTF.

This chain's CDR3 is CASSRMDDGANVLTF. This chain joins TRBV7-3 and TRBJ2-6. Germline assignment: CDR1 SGHTA and CDR2 FQGTGA. This CDR3 comprises 15 residues.

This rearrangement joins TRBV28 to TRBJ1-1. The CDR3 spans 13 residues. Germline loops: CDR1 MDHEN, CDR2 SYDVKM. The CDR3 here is CASSFAHGTEAFF.

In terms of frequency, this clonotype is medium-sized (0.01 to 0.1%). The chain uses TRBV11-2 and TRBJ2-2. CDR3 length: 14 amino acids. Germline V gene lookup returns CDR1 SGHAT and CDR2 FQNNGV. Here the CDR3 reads CASSRRGNTGELFF. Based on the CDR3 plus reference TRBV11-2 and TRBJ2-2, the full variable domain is EAGVAQSPRYKIIEKRQSVAFWCNPISGHATLYWYQQILGQGPKLLIQFQNNGVVDDSQLPKDRFSAERLKGVDSTLKIQPAKLEDSAVYLCASSRRGNTGELFFGEGSRLTVL.

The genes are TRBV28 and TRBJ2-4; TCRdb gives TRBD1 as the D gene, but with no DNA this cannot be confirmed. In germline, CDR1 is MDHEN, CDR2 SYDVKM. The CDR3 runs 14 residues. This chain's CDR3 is CASSRGTGTGIQYF. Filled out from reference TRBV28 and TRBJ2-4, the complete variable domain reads DVKVTQSSRYLVKRTGEKVFLECVQDMDHENMFWYRQDPGLGLRLIYFSYDVKMKEKGDIPEGYSVSREKKERFSLILESASTNQTSMYLCASSRGTGTGIQYFGAGTRLSVL.